The present T cell receptor (beta chain) was sequenced within a study of ipilimumab plus nivolumab after autologous stem cell transplantation. The assay was immunoSEQ multiplex PCR, and TCRdb's table has in-frame clones only and misses some. This table holds 20,000 to 25,000 clones, roughly 69% found once. This clone counts as medium-sized. The material sequenced was PBMCs, taken in a trial of ipilimumab plus nivolumab as post-transplant consolidation. The receptor was derived from a male donor with diffuse large B-cell lymphoma.

The CDR3 protein is CAWSATRTNTEAFF. The CDR3 DNA reads TGTGCCTGGAGTGCCACTAGAACGAACACTGAAGCTTTCTTT. The chain joins TRBV30 to TRBJ1-1, with unresolved D. Trimming left V 1 base short and J 1 base short, with 10 bases between. Germline CDR1 and CDR2: GTSNPN and SVGIG (reference sequence). The CDR3 consists of 14 residues.